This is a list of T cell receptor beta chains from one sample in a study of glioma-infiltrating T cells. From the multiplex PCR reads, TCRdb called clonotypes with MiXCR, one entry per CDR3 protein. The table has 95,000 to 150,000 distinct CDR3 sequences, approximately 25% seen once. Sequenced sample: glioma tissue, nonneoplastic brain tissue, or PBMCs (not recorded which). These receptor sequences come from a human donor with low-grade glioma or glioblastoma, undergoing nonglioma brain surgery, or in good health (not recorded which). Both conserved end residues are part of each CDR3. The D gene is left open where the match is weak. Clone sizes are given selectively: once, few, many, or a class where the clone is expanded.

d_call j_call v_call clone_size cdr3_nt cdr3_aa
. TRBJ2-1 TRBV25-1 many TGTGCCAGCAGTGAAAGGGGTAATCGCTACAATGAGCAGTTCTTC CASSERGNRYNEQFF
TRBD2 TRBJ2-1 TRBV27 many TGTGCCAGCAGTTCGGAGACTAGCGGGAGCAATGAGCAGTTCTTC CASSSETSGSNEQFF
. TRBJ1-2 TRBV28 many TGTGCCAGCAGAGGCGAATCCAGGGCTAACTATGGCTACACCTTC CASRGESRANYGYTF
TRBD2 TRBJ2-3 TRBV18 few TGTGCCAGCTCCCCCAACGCGGGGGGCACACACACAGATACGCAGTATTTT CASSPNAGGTHTDTQYF
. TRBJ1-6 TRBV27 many TGTGCCAGCAGTTTACGAGGGCGTGGAGATACAGATTCACCCCTCCACTTT CASSLRGRGDTDSPLHF
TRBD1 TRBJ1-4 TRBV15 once TGTGCCACCGGCAGAGATGTCGGGGGACAGCGAGACGAAAAACTGTTTTTT CATGRDVGGQRDEKLFF
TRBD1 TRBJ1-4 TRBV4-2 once TGTGCCAGCAGCCAACAGTCAGGGGGCAGCAATGAAAAACTGTTTTTT CASSQQSGGSNEKLFF
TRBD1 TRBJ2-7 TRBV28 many TGTGCCAGCACAACCGGGACAGGGGCCTACGAGCAGTACTTC CASTTGTGAYEQYF
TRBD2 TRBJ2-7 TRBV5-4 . TGTGCCAGCAGGTTCGGGGTAGCGGGACACTCCTACGAGCAGTACTTC CASRFGVAGHSYEQYF
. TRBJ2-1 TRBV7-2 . TGTGCCAGCAGCCTAATTATCCGCTTCTACAATGAGCATTTCTTC CASSLIIRFYNEHFF
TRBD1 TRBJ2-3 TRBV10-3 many TGTGCCATCAAGGGGGACAGCTATAACACAGATACGCAGTATTTT CAIKGDSYNTDTQYF
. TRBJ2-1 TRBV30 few TGTGCCTGGAGAGCTACAGGGATCTCCTACAATGAGCAGTTCTTC CAWRATGISYNEQFF
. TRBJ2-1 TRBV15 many TGTGCCACCGGGGACTTCCCAACCAGAAACTACAATGAGCAGTTCTTC CATGDFPTRNYNEQFF
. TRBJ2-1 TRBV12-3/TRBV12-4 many TGTGCCAGCAGTTTAAAGCAGCCGGAGCAGTTCTTC CASSLKQPEQFF
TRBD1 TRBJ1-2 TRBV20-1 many TGCAGTGCGGGGACAGCCACCTACTATGGCTACACCTTC CSAGTATYYGYTF
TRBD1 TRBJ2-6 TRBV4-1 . TGCGCCAGCAGCCAATCCGGGACAGGGGGCCGGGGGTGGGGGGCCAACGTCCTGACTTTC CASSQSGTGGRGWGANVLTF
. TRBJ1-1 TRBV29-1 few TGCAGCGTTGAGTTTGTCCTCCAGAACACTGAAGCTTTCTTT CSVEFVLQNTEAFF
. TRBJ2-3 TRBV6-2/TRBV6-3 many TGTGCCAGCAGTTACTTAGGTCCAGATACGCAGTATTTT CASSYLGPDTQYF
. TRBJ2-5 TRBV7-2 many TGTGCCAGCAGCTTATCAGGGCTTTTGGAGACCCAGTACTTC CASSLSGLLETQYF
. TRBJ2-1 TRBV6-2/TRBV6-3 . TGTGCCAGCAGTTACTCGGGCCTCGACAATGAGCAGTTCTTC CASSYSGLDNEQFF
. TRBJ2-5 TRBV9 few TGTGCCAGCAGCGTAGGGTACAGCCCTCAACCGGAGACCCAGTACTTC CASSVGYSPQPETQYF
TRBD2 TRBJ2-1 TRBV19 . TGTGCCAGTAGCACTAGCGGGATTGAGCAGTTCTTC CASSTSGIEQFF
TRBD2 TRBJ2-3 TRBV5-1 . TGCGCCAGTCGGCGGGAGAGCGGCACAGATACGCAGTATTTT CASRRESGTDTQYF
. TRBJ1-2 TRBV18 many TGTGCCAGCTCCTACGACACTAACTATGGCTACACCTTC CASSYDTNYGYTF
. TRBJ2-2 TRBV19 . TGTGCCAGTAGTATGACGGGACGGGGCACCGGGGAGCTGTTTTTT CASSMTGRGTGELFF
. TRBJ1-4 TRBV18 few TGTGCCAGCTCACCACCAGAGGGGGCAACTAATGAAAAACTGTTTTTT CASSPPEGATNEKLFF
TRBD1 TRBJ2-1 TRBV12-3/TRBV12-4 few TGTGCCAGCAGACCGGGACAGGACAATGAGCAGTTCTTC CASRPGQDNEQFF
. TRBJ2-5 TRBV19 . TGTGCCAGTAGGGGCAGAGACGCGTCCCTAGAGACCCAGTACTTC CASRGRDASLETQYF
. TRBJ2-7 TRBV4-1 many TGCGCCAGCAGCCAAGTGGGACGAAAGTACGAGCAGTACTTC CASSQVGRKYEQYF
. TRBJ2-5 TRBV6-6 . TGTGCCAGCAGTTACTCCGGGTTGGGGGGCGCGGAGACCCAGTACTTC CASSYSGLGGAETQYF
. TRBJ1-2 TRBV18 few TGTGCCAGCTCCCCATCATCCCTAGGGGATGGCTACACCTTC CASSPSSLGDGYTF
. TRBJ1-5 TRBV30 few TGTGCCTGGAGTGTGGGGGGGCCCCAGCATTTT CAWSVGGPQHF
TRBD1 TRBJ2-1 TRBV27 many TGTGCCAGCAGTTTAGGTCTGCCGGACAGGAGCTCCTACAATGAGCAGTTCTTC CASSLGLPDRSSYNEQFF
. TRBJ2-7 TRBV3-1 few TGTGCCAGCAGCCAAGCGGGAGTGGCCCCCTACGAGCAGTACTTC CASSQAGVAPYEQYF
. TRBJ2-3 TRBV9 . TGTGCCAGCAGCGTAAGACCCAGCGCTGGTACGCAGTATTTT CASSVRPSAGTQYF
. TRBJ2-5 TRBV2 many TGTGCCAGCGGCCGGGACATCCAAGAGACCCAGTACTTC CASGRDIQETQYF
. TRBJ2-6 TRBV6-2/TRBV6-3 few TGTGCCAGCACCCCTAGGGGAACTTGGGCCAACGTCCTGACTTTC CASTPRGTWANVLTF
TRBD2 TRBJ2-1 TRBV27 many TGTGCCAGCAGTCCTACTAGCGGGAGTAATGAGCAGTTCTTC CASSPTSGSNEQFF
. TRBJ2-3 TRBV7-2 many TGTGCCAGCAGCTTAGAGGGTAGCACAGATACGCAGTATTTT CASSLEGSTDTQYF
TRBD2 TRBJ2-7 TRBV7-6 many TGTGCCAGCAGCAACCTAGCGGGACCTAGCTCCTACGAGCAGTACTTC CASSNLAGPSSYEQYF
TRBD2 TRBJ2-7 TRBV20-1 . TGCAGTGCTAGAGCCATACTAGCGGGAGCCCACGAGCAGTACTTC CSARAILAGAHEQYF
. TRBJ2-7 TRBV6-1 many TGTGCCAGCAGTTTCGGACAGCAAGGGACCTACGAGCAGTACTTC CASSFGQQGTYEQYF
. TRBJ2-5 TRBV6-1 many TGTGCCACCCGGGCCCCCTCGGGGACCCAGTACTTC CATRAPSGTQYF
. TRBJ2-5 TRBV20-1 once TGCAGTGACCACTCCCAGCGGGCCCAAGAGACCCAGTACTTC CSDHSQRAQETQYF
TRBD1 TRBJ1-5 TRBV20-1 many TGCAGTGCTAGGCAGGGGGCGATTCAGCCCCAGCATTTT CSARQGAIQPQHF
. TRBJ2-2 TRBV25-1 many TGTGCCAGCAGTGCCGCCCCACCGGGACAAGGGAGGGCCGGGGAGCTGTTTTTT CASSAAPPGQGRAGELFF
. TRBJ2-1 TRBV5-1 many TGCGCCAGCAGCTTGGTAGCGGCGCGCGGCAATGAGCAGTTCTTC CASSLVAARGNEQFF
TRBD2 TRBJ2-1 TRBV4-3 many TGCGCCAGCAGCCAAGATCTCAGCGGGAGGGCTGTTGAGCAGTTCTTC CASSQDLSGRAVEQFF
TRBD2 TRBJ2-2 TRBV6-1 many TGTGCCAGCAGGGTCCAACTAGCGGGAGAAGTAGCCGGGGAGCTGTTTTTT CASRVQLAGEVAGELFF
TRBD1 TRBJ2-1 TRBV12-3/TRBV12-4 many TGTGCCAGCAGTTTCTGGACAGGAACCAGCTCCTACAATGAGCAGTTCTTC CASSFWTGTSSYNEQFF
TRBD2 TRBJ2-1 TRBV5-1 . TGCGCCAGCAGCTGGGGGGGGGGAGACGGAAACAATGAGCAGTTCTTC CASSWGGGDGNNEQFF
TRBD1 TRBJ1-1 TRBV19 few TGTGCCAGTACCGGGACAGCCGACACTGAAGCTTTCTTT CASTGTADTEAFF
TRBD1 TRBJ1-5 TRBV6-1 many TGTGCCAGCCGGAACAGGGGGCGACGAGATCAGCCCCAGCATTTT CASRNRGRRDQPQHF
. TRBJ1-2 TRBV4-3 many TGCGCCAGCAGCCCTTGGGGACGGGCCACCTATGGCTACACCTTC CASSPWGRATYGYTF
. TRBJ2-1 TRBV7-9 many TGTGCCAGCAGCCCTAACTGGAGGAGCGGTAACTCCTACAATGAGCAGTTCTTC CASSPNWRSGNSYNEQFF
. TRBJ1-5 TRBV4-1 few TGCGCCAGCAGCCGAAGCTTGTCACGTGTTCCCAATCAGCCCCAGCATTTT CASSRSLSRVPNQPQHF
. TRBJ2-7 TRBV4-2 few TGTGCCAGCAGCCAAGAGGAGGTCGCAGGGGTGGTCAACGAGCAGTACTTC CASSQEEVAGVVNEQYF
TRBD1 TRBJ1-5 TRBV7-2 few TGTGCCAGCGGACAGGGCAATCAGCCCCAGCATTTT CASGQGNQPQHF